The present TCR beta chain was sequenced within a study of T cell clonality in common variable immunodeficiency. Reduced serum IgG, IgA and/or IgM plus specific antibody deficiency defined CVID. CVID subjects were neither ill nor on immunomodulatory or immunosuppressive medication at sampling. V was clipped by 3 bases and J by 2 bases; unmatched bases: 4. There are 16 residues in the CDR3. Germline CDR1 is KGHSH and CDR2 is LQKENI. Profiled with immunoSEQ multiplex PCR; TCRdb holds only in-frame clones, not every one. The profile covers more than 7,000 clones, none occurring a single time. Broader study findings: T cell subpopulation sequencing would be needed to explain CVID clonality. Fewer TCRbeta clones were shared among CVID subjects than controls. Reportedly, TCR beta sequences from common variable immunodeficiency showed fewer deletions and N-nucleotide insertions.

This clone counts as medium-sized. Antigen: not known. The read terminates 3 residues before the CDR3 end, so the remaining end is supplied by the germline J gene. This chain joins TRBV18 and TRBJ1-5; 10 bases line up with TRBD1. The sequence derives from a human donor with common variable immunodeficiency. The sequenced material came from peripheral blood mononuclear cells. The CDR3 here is CASSPSDRGGNQPQHF. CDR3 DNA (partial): TGTGCCAGCTCACCTTCGGACAGGGGGGGCAATCAGCCC.